These 24 T cell receptor beta chains were sequenced from one sample in a study of Tregs in tolerant kidney transplant recipients (dated by TCRdb to about 2019). According to the study, the label for this sample's time point signals: blood sample drawn before combined kidney and bone marrow transplant. The receptor library was made with the immunoSEQ multiplex PCR assay. TCRdb carries this immuneACCESS record with in-frame sequences only. Its versions omit some clonotypes, under half of them owing to an unresolved V gene in the studies checked, with the rest unexplained. The sample table shows around 78,000 clones, and approximately 90% are seen once. Approximately 0.35% of the sample rests with the top ten. The sequencing used Tregs from blood, collected before the transplant. These receptors were taken from a human donor who received a combined kidney and bone marrow transplant.

The chain employs TRBV6-5 and TRBJ2-3; 10 bases map to TRBD2. The CDR3 runs 16 residues. Germline CDR1 is MNHEY and CDR2 is SVGAGI. With V trimmed by 4 bases and J by 4 bases, 8 bases remained unmatched. This CDR3 is CASSSLAGVIPDTQYF. CDR3 DNA: TGTGCCAGCAGTTCCCTAGCGGGGGTAATACCAGATACGCAGTATTTT.

The chain recombines TRBV10-3 with TRBJ2-3, with 9 bases aligning to TRBD2. This CDR3 has 13 amino acids. Germline assignment: CDR1 ENHRY and CDR2 SYGVKD. With V trimmed by 10 bases and J by 6 bases, 8 bases remained unmatched. The CDR3 loop reads CATLAGVADTQYF. CDR3 DNA: TGTGCCACTTTAGCGGGAGTCGCGGATACGCAGTATTTT.

The chain uses TRBV7-8 and TRBJ1-5, with a tentative D call TRBD1 (6 bases). V lost 4 bases and J lost 0, with 10 bases in between. The CDR3 totals 15 residues. Germline lookup yields CDR1 SGHVS and CDR2 FQNEAQ. The CDR3 sequence is CASSSGTSSNQPQHF. The CDR3 DNA sequence: TGTGCCAGCAGCTCCGGGACAAGTAGCAATCAGCCCCAGCATTTT.

The chain employs TRBV19 and TRBJ1-2, with D maybe TRBD1 (5 bases). The germline V gene encodes CDR1 LNHDA and CDR2 SQIVND (reference sequence). The CDR3 consists of 14 residues. Deletions cut 5 bases from V and 0 bases from J, with 10 bases between. The CDR3 reads CASSVQVANYGYTF. CDR3 DNA: TGTGCCAGTAGTGTACAGGTAGCTAACTATGGCTACACCTTC. The variable domain in full, with the rest retrieved from reference TRBV19 and TRBJ1-2, is DGGITQSPKYLFRKEGQNVTLSCEQNLNHDAMYWYRQDPGQGLRLIYYSQIVNDFQKGDIAEGYSVSREKKESFPLTVTSAQKNPTAFYLCASSVQVANYGYTFGSGTRLTVV.

This chain links TRBV7-2 with TRBJ1-3, with D possibly matching TRBD1 (6 bases). Germline CDR1 is SGHTA and CDR2 is FQGNSA. This CDR3 region has 15 residues. Deletions cut 3 bases from V and 4 bases from J, with 13 bases between. The CDR3 bases are TGTGCCAGCAGCTTTAGGGGGGGGTCAGGAAACACCATATATTTT. Translation: CASSFRGGSGNTIYF.

This clone showed up just a few times. This chain joins TRBV6-5 and TRBJ1-4, with D maybe TRBD1 (6 bases). The CDR3 is made up of 16 amino acids. Trimming took off 4 bases at V and 3 bases at J, with 15 bases between the two ends. CDR1 and CDR2 from the germline V gene are MNHEY and SVGAGI. CDR3 in amino acids: CASSSSFQGSNEKLFF. The CDR3 DNA reads as TGTGCCAGCAGTTCCTCCTTTCAGGGGTCTAATGAAAAACTGTTTTTT.

The chain joins TRBV7-2 to TRBJ2-2; 7 bases line up with TRBD1. Germline V gene data show CDR1 as SGHTA and CDR2 as FQGNSA. Losses at the gene ends were 4 bases for V and 8 bases for J; bases not matched to a gene: 1. This CDR3 is built from 12 residues. CDR3 amino acids: CASSSRGGELFF. The CDR3 DNA reads TGTGCCAGCAGCTCCAGGGGGGGGGAGCTGTTTTTT.

As concerns this clone: This CDR3 is also generated by other DNA sequences in the sample. The rearrangement uses TRBV11-2 and TRBJ2-5, with D maybe TRBD1 (6 bases). This CDR3 is 14 amino acids long. CDR1 is SGHAT, CDR2 FQNNGV, per germline. Trimming stripped 8 bases from V and 0 bases from J, with 13 bases between. CDR3 region: CASRDNWYQETQYF. The CDR3 bases are TGTGCCAGCCGGGACAATTGGTACCAAGAGACCCAGTACTTC.

The chain couples TRBV28 to TRBJ2-7, with 12 bases that match TRBD2. The germline gives CDR1 MDHEN, CDR2 SYDVKM. V gave up 5 bases and J gave up 4 bases; unmatched junction bases: 12. CDR3 length equals 17 residues. CDR3 DNA: TGTGCCAGCAGTCAGGCGTTGGGACTAGCGGGCAGTTACGAGCAGTACTTC. Translation: CASSQALGLAGSYEQYF.

This clone came up once. The rearrangement links TRBV6-5 to TRBJ2-1, with TRBD2 matching over 8 bases. The CDR3 spans 14 residues. Per the germline V gene, CDR1 is MNHEY and CDR2 is SVGAGI. The J segment lost 6 bases and the V segment lost 6 bases, leaving 7 bases of the junction unmatched. DNA of the CDR3: TGTGCCAGCAGACGGGAGGGCCTTCCCAATGAGCAGTTCTTC. This sequence encodes CASRREGLPNEQFF.

The chain recombines TRBV30 with TRBJ1-2; D is undetermined. With 0 bases removed from V and 2 bases from J, the gap between germline ends came to 10 bases. The length of the CDR3 is 14 residues. Germline V lookup: CDR1 GTSNPN, CDR2 SVGIG (reference sequence). DNA for the CDR3: TGTGCCTGGAGTGTCCGGCTGATAAACTATGGCTACACCTTC. This codes for CAWSVRLINYGYTF.

The chain couples TRBV5-4 to TRBJ2-2; TRBD1 is a possible D gene (6 bases). V lost 0 bases to trimming and J lost 4 bases, with 10 bases between them. This CDR3 is built from 15 residues. Germline CDR1 SGHNT, CDR2 YYREEE (reference sequence). CDR3 protein: CASSLAGAGTGELFF. The CDR3, as DNA: TGTGCCAGCAGCTTGGCAGGGGCGGGCACCGGGGAGCTGTTTTTT.

This clone was seen just once. The chain couples TRBV29-1 to TRBJ2-3; maybe TRBD1 (6 bases). The V gene lost 1 base and the J gene lost 3 bases, with 14 bases spanning the gap. CDR3 length equals 15 residues. CDR1 and CDR2 from the germline V gene are SQVTM and ANQGSEA. The CDR3 nucleotides are TGCAGCGTTGAAGGAGGGGGAGAAGGAACAGATACGCAGTATTTT. Protein: CSVEGGGEGTDTQYF.

The chain recombines TRBV2 with TRBJ2-6; tentative D call: TRBD2 (6 bases). The CDR3 loop spans 15 amino acids. V was shortened by 4 bases and J by 1 base, with 8 bases between the two germline ends. Per germline, CDR1 SNHLY and CDR2 FYNNEI. CDR3 region: CASSVGGSGANVLTF. CDR3 bases: TGTGCCAGCAGTGTGGGGGGTTCTGGGGCCAACGTCCTGACTTTC.

This chain links TRBV5-1 with TRBJ1-2; TRBD1 matches at 7 bases. This CDR3 is 16 amino acids long. Germline CDR1 is SGHRS and CDR2 is YFSETQ. V dropped 0 bases and J dropped 0; count of bases not matched to a gene: 5. CDR3 protein: CASSLETGKANYGYTF. The CDR3 DNA sequence: TGCGCCAGCAGCTTGGAGACAGGGAAAGCTAACTATGGCTACACCTTC.

The chain employs TRBV2 and TRBJ2-1, with a tentative D call TRBD2 (6 bases). V shed 6 bases and J shed 0 bases, with 12 bases lying between them. This CDR3 region has 15 residues. Per germline, CDR1 SNHLY and CDR2 FYNNEI. The CDR3 DNA is TGTGCCAGCAGAGATAGCGGAAGCTCCTACAATGAGCAGTTCTTC. The encoded protein is CASRDSGSSYNEQFF.

The rearrangement joins TRBV7-2 to TRBJ2-3; TRBD2 matches 9 bases. CDR1 and CDR2 from the germline V gene are SGHTA and FQGNSA. The CDR3 has 15 residues. Unmatched junction bases numbered 7, after V lost 3 bases and J lost 6 bases. The CDR3 DNA is TGTGCCAGCAGCTTGGGCGGGAGGGCCCATGATACGCAGTATTTT. Translating it yields CASSLGGRAHDTQYF.

This clone appeared once. This chain joins TRBV5-1 and TRBJ2-2; a weak D match, TRBD2 (5 bases). Germline CDR1 and CDR2: SGHRS and YFSETQ. The CDR3 totals 15 residues. Trimming shortened V by 4 bases and J by 7 bases, and 17 bases separated the two germline ends. CDR3 nucleotides: TGCGCCAGCAGCGAGCGGCAAGATAGCAACGGGGAGCTGTTTTTT. Protein: CASSERQDSNGELFF.

This chain connects TRBV27 to TRBJ2-5, with 12 bases fitting TRBD2. Germline V gene data show CDR1 as MNHEY and CDR2 as SMNVEV (reference sequence). CDR3 size: 19 residues. V was pared by 0 bases and J by 5 bases, with 13 bases of the junction left unmatched. The DNA of the CDR3 is TGTGCCAGCAGTTTATCCACACCCCGACTAGCGGGAGAGGGGGAGACCCAGTACTTC. Translated, it gives CASSLSTPRLAGEGETQYF.

The gene calls are TRBV20-1 and TRBJ2-3, with D unresolved. The germline V and J ends were trimmed by 6 bases and 5 bases, with 9 bases remaining between them. CDR3 length: 11 amino acids. In germline, CDR1 is DFQATT, CDR2 SNEGSKA (reference sequence). CDR3 loop: CSAPLGDTQYF. CDR3 bases: TGCAGTGCCCCGTTGGGAGATACGCAGTATTTT.

This clone was seen only once. The chain links TRBV5-1 to TRBJ2-3; no clear D gene. The CDR3 is 10 amino acids. V shed 4 bases and J shed 6 bases, with 3 bases lying between them. Germline CDR1 and CDR2: SGHRS and YFSETQ. CDR3 residues: CASSGDTQYF. CDR3 nucleotide sequence: TGCGCCAGCAGCGGGGATACGCAGTATTTT.

This clone turned up a few times. V gene TRBV5-4 combines with J gene TRBJ2-5; D is possibly TRBD1 or TRBD2 (5 bases each). Germline V gene data show CDR1 as SGHNT and CDR2 as YYREEE (reference sequence). V was pared by 0 bases and J by 2 bases, with 8 bases between. The CDR3 has 14 residues. The CDR3 sequence: CASSLGDRQETQYF. The DNA for the CDR3 is TGTGCCAGCAGCTTGGGGGACCGTCAAGAGACCCAGTACTTC.

V and J are TRBV7-7 and TRBJ2-5, with 9 bases matching TRBD1. Per germline, CDR1 SSHAT and CDR2 FNYEAQ (reference sequence). CDR3 length equals 16 residues. Trimming removed 2 bases from V and 1 base from J; junction bases left unmatched: 5. CDR3: CASSLYPGQGQETQYF. DNA for the CDR3: TGTGCCAGCAGCTTATACCCGGGACAGGGCCAAGAGACCCAGTACTTC.

The rearrangement links TRBV6-6 to TRBJ2-7, with 7 bases that match TRBD1. This CDR3 is 15 amino acids long. Unmatched junction bases numbered 6, after V lost 2 bases and J lost 2 bases. The germline V gene encodes CDR1 MNHNY and CDR2 SVGAGI (reference sequence). The CDR3 DNA follows: TGTGCCAGCAGTTACAGGGGGACAGCAGCCTACGAGCAGTACTTC. Its protein is CASSYRGTAAYEQYF.